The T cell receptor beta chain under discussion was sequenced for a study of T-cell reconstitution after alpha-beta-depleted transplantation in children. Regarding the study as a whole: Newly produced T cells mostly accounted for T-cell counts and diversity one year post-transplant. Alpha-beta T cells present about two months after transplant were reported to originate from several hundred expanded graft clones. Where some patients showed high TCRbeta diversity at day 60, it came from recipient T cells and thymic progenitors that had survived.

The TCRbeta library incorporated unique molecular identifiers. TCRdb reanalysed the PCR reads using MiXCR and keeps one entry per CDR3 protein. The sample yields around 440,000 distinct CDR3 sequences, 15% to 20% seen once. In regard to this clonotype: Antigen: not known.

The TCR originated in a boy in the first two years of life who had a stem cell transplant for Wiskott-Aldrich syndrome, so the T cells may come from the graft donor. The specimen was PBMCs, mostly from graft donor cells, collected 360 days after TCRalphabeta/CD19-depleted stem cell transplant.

Here the CDR3 reads CASSLQVVGSYEQYF. CDR3 DNA: TGTGCCAGCAGCTTACAGGTGGTGGGCTCCTACGAGCAGTACTTC. V usage is TRBV7-2 and J usage is TRBJ2-7; D unclear. V was shortened by 2 bases and J by 0 bases, with 11 bases between the two germline ends. The V gene's germline CDR1 is SGHTA and CDR2 FQGNSA. This CDR3 spans 15 amino acids.